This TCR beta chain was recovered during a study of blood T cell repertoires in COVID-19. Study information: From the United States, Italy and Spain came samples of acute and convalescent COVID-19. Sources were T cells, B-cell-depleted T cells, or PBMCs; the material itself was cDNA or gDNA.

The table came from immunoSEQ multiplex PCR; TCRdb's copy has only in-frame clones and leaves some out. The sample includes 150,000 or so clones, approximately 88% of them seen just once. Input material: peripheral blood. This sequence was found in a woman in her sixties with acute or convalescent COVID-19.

CDR3 loop: CASSYSGTSGNNEQFF. DNA of the CDR3: TGTGCCAGCAGTTACTCCGGGACTAGCGGAAACAATGAGCAGTTCTTC. This rearrangement joins TRBV6-5 to TRBJ2-1; 11 bases are shared with TRBD2. V was clipped by 0 bases and J by 5 bases; unmatched bases: 3. CDR1 and CDR2 (germline): MNHEY, SVGAGI. There are 16 residues in the CDR3.